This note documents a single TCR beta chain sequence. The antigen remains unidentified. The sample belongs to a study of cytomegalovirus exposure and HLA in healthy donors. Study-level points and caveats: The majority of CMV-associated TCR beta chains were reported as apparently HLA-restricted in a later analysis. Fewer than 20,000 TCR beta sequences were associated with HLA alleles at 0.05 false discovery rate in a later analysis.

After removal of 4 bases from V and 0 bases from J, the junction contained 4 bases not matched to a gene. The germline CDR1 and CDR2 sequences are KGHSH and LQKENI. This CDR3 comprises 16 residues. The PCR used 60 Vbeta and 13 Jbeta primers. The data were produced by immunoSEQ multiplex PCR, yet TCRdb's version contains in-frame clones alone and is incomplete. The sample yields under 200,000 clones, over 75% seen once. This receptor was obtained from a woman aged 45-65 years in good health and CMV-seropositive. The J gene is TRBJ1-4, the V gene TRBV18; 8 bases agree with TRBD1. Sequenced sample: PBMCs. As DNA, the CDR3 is TGTGCCAGCTCACAAAACAGGGGGACAACTAATGAAAAACTGTTTTTT. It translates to CASSQNRGTTNEKLFF.